This T cell receptor beta chain comes out of a study of shared clonotypes between healthy human individuals. About the research overall: A couple of female and a few male donors aged 18 to 49 were enrolled. A donor's plate count was three for CD4 naive and three for CD4 memory; CD8 naive had two and CD8 memory one.

V lost 5 bases and J lost 4, with 11 bases in between. Germline V gene data show CDR1 as MNHNS and CDR2 as SASEGT. The CDR3 contains 13 residues. The repertoire was sequenced with immunoSEQ multiplex PCR; TCRdb's copy has only in-frame clones and lacks some. The repertoire consists of 2,100,000 or so clones, with about 94% occurring once and the leading ten covering over 0.1%. This clone was counted a single time. Antigen unknown. Study results and limitations: Four donors had roughly 5% of their naive CD4 clonotypes in common.

Sequenced input: naive CD4+ T cells sorted from blood. Stated subset: CD45RA+ positively selected. The receptor's source is a man aged 18 to 30 in good health. The rearrangement joins TRBV6-1 to TRBJ1-2; D gene uncertain. CDR3 sequence: CASSSERIYGYTF. The CDR3, as DNA: TGTGCCAGCAGTTCCGAGCGGATCTATGGCTACACCTTC.